Shown below are 12 T cell receptor beta chains from a single sample sequenced in a study of blood T cells in healthy people across ages (dated by TCRdb to the mid-2010s). The library relied on 5' RACE. Sequencing took place on an Illumina HiSeq 2500. A second PCR of about 6 to 12 cycles was performed with a sample-barcoded 5' primer and a J-beta primer mix. The public reads were quality trimmed at Q25 with fastp and then assembled into clones with MiXCR by TCRdb, keeping productive beta chains. Records with the same CDR3 protein are collapsed into one entry carrying the most frequent genes and DNA. The sample has 700,000 to 900,000 distinct CDR3 sequences on record, about 53% of them singletons. Around 41% of the sample belongs to the ten largest clones. Sequencing was performed on blood. The origin of the receptors is an elderly man in good health.

This clonotype was detected only a few times. The V call is TRBV9, the J call TRBJ2-7; 7 bases line up with TRBD1. This CDR3 region has 14 residues. CDR1 is SGDLS, CDR2 YYNGEE, per germline. Trimming took 7 bases from V and 2 from J; bases not matched to a gene: 9. CDR3 loop: CASSPAGTAYEQYF. The DNA of the CDR3 is TGTGCCAGCTCACCCGCTGGGACAGCCTACGAGCAGTACTTC.

This chain joins TRBV6-5 and TRBJ1-2; TRBD1 is a possible D gene (6 bases). V gave up 8 bases and J gave up 4 bases, with 17 bases separating them. Germline V lookup: CDR1 MNHEY, CDR2 SVGAGI. CDR3 length equals 14 residues. The CDR3 loop reads CASGLGGAAYGYTF. Here the CDR3 DNA reads TGTGCCAGCGGACTCGGGGGGGCCGCCTATGGCTACACCTTC.

This clonotype turned up a few times. This rearrangement joins TRBV24-1 to TRBJ2-1; no clear D gene. Looked up from germline, CDR1 is KGHDR and CDR2 is SFDVKD. The length of the CDR3 is 14 residues. V was clipped by 9 bases and J by 3 bases, with 14 bases between them. In DNA, the CDR3 is TGTGCCACCCTCCTTCGGAGTTTCTACAATGAGCAGTTCTTC. It specifies CATLLRSFYNEQFF.

J is TRBJ2-1 and V is TRBV24-1; the match to TRBD2 covers 14 bases. V lost 2 bases, J lost 8 bases, and 4 bases stayed unmatched. Germline V CDR1 and CDR2: KGHDR, SFDVKD. The CDR3 sequence is 16 residues long. CDR3 loop: CATSDYGTSGGDEQFF. The CDR3 bases are TGTGCCACCAGTGATTACGGGACTAGCGGGGGAGATGAGCAGTTCTTC.

This clonotype has just a few counts. V and J are TRBV29-1 and TRBJ1-4, with a weak D call TRBD1 (5 bases). V gave up 4 bases and J gave up 7 bases, with 13 bases separating them. CDR3 length: 13 amino acids. Germline assignment: CDR1 SQVTM and CDR2 ANQGSEA. CDR3 sequence reads: CSVVEGPVEKLFF. The CDR3 DNA is TGCAGCGTTGTGGAGGGGCCAGTTGAAAAACTGTTTTTT.

CDR3 sequence: CSAREAGLGYGYTF. The CDR3 bases are TGCAGTGCTAGAGAGGCAGGGCTGGGGTATGGCTACACCTTC. The J gene is TRBJ1-2, the V gene TRBV20-1; tentative D call: TRBD1 (5 bases). This CDR3 region has 14 residues. CDR1 is DFQATT, CDR2 SNEGSKA, per germline (reference sequence). Trimming stripped 0 bases from V and 5 bases from J, with 13 bases between.

The chain links TRBV27 to TRBJ2-5; D possibly uses TRBD1 or TRBD2 (5 bases each). With 1 base removed from V and 11 bases from J, the gap between germline ends came to 17 bases. Germline loops: CDR1 MNHEY, CDR2 SMNVEV (reference sequence). This CDR3 spans 14 amino acids. The CDR3 region is CASSLCGGDDKQYF. CDR3 DNA: TGTGCCAGCAGTTTATGTGGTGGGGACGACAAGCAGTACTTC.

V usage is TRBV27 and J usage is TRBJ2-1; D is ambiguous. CDR3 length: 15 amino acids. Deletions cut 2 bases from V and 4 bases from J, with 12 bases between. Looked up from germline, CDR1 is MNHEY and CDR2 is SMNVEV (reference sequence). CDR3 protein: CASSLLDLSYNEQFF. The CDR3 DNA sequence: TGTGCCAGCAGTTTACTAGATTTGTCTTACAATGAGCAGTTCTTC.

The rearrangement links TRBV29-1 to TRBJ1-1; maybe TRBD1 (5 bases). The V gene lost 7 bases and the J gene lost 0 bases, with 9 bases spanning the gap. The germline V gene encodes CDR1 SQVTM and CDR2 ANQGSEA. This CDR3 is 12 amino acids long. CDR3 sequence reads: CSAGQLNTEAFF. As DNA, the CDR3 is TGCAGCGCTGGACAACTGAACACTGAAGCTTTCTTT.

V usage is TRBV7-9 and J usage is TRBJ2-7; the match to TRBD2 covers 8 bases. V shed 5 bases and J 1 base; nucleotides not matched to a gene: 4. The CDR3 totals 14 residues. Germline assignment: CDR1 SEHNR and CDR2 FQNEAQ (reference sequence). In nucleotides, the CDR3 is TGTGCCAGCAGCCAGAGCGGGGGATCCTACGAGCAGTACTTC. This codes for CASSQSGGSYEQYF. Combining the CDR3 with reference TRBV7-9 and TRBJ2-7 gives the whole variable domain DTGVSQNPRHKITKRGQNVTFRCDPISEHNRLYWYRQTLGQGPEFLTYFQNEAQLEKSRLLSDRFSAERPKGSFSTLEIQRTEQGDSAMYLCASSQSGGSYEQYFGPGTRLTVT.

The genes are TRBV6-2 or TRBV6-3 and TRBJ2-3; D uncertain. Germline assignment: CDR1 MNHEY and CDR2 SVGEGT. The length of the CDR3 is 14 residues. V was cut by 6 bases and J by 14 bases, with 24 bases left in between. The DNA for the CDR3 is TGTGCCAGCAGGGCCCGGACCCTGGTCGGATACGCGTATTTT. Its protein is CASRARTLVGYAYF.

This clonotype has just a few counts. V is TRBV10-3 and J is TRBJ2-7, with TRBD2 matching over 7 bases. The germline V gene has CDR1 ENHRY and CDR2 SYGVKD. V shed 3 bases and J 1 base; nucleotides not matched to a gene: 6. There are 15 residues in the CDR3. Here the CDR3 reads CAISEGGSGSYEQYF. Here the CDR3 DNA reads TGTGCCATCAGTGAAGGCGGGAGTGGGTCCTACGAGCAGTACTTC.